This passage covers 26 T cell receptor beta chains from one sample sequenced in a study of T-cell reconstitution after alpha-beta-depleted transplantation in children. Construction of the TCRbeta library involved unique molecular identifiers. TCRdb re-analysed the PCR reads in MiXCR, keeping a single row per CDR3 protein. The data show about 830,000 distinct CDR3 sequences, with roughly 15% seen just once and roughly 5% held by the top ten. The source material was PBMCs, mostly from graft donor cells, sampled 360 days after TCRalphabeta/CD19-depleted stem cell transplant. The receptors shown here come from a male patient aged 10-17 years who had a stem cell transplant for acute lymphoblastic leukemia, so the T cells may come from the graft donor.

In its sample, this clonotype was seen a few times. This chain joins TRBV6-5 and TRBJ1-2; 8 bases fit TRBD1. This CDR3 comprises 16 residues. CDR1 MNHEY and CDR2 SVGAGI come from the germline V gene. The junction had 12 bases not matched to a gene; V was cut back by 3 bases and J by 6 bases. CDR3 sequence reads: CASSYRTQGQADGYTF. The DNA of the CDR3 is TGTGCCAGCAGTTATCGGACGCAGGGACAGGCCGATGGCTACACCTTC.

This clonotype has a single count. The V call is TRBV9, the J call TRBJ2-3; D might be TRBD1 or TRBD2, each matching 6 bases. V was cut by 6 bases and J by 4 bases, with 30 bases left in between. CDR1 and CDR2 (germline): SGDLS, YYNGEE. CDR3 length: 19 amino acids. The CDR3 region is CASTRGTIRRGVGSDTQYF. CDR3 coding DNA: TGTGCCAGCACGCGAGGAACCATAAGGAGGGGGGTCGGCTCAGATACGCAGTATTTT.

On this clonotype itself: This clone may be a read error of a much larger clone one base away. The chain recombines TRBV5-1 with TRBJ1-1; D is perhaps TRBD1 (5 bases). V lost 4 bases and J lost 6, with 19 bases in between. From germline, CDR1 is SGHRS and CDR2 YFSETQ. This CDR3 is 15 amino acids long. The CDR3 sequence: CASSRATVGRSEAFF. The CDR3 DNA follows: TGCGCCAGCAGCAGGGCGACAGTGGGCAGGTCTGAAGCTTTCTTT.

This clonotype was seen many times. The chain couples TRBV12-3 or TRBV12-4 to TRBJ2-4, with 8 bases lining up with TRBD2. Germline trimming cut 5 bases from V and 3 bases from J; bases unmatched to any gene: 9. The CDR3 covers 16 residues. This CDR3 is CASSPESGTSKNIQYF. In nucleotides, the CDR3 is TGTGCCAGCAGTCCAGAGTCCGGGACTAGCAAAAACATTCAGTACTTC.

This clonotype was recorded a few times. The CDR3 DNA is TGTGCCAGCAGCGCGGGACTAGTGAGGTACGAGCAGTACTTC. Residues: CASSAGLVRYEQYF. The rearrangement links TRBV27 to TRBJ2-7; 8 bases are shared with TRBD2. In germline, CDR1 is MNHEY, CDR2 SMNVEV (reference sequence). Trimming at V came to 6 bases and at J to 4 bases, leaving 8 bases not matched to a gene. The CDR3 is 14 amino acids.

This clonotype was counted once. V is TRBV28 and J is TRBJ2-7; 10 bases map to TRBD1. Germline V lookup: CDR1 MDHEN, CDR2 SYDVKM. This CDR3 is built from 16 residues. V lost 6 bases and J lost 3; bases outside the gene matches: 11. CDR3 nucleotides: TGTGCCAGCAGCCAAGGGGGGACAGGGGCTCGCTACGAGCAGTACTTC. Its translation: CASSQGGTGARYEQYF.

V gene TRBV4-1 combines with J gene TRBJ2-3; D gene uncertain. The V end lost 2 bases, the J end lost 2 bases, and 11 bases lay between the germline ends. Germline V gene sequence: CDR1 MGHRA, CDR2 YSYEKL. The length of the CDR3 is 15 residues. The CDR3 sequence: CASSQLAEPTDTQYF. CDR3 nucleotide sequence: TGCGCCAGCAGCCAACTGGCGGAGCCCACAGATACGCAGTATTTT.

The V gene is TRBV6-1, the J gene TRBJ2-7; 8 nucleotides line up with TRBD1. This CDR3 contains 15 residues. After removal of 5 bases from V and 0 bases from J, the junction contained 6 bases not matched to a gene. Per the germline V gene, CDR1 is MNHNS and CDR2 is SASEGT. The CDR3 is CASSTTGGSSYEQYF. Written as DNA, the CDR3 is TGTGCCAGCAGTACCACAGGGGGAAGCTCCTACGAGCAGTACTTC.

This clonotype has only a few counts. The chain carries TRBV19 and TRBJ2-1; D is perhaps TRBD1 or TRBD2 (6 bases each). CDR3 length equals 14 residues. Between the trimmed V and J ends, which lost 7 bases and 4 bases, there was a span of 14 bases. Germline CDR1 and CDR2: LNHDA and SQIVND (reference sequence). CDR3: CASTGASLYNEQFF. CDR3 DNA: TGTGCCAGTACGGGGGCCAGTCTTTACAATGAGCAGTTCTTC.

This chain's CDR3 is CATSDPLRGIQYF. The DNA for the CDR3 is TGTGCCACCAGTGATCCCCTCCGAGGCATTCAGTACTTC. This chain connects TRBV24-1 to TRBJ2-4; D is unclear. The CDR3 has 13 residues. Trimming stripped 3 bases from V and 9 bases from J, with 11 bases between. Looked up from germline, CDR1 is KGHDR and CDR2 is SFDVKD.

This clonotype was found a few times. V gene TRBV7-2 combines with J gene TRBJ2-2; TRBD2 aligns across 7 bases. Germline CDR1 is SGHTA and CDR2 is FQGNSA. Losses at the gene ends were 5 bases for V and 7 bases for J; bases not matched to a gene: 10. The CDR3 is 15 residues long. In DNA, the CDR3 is TGTGCCAGCAGCCAGGGAGGGTGTTCAGACGGGGAGCTGTTTTTT. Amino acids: CASSQGGCSDGELFF.

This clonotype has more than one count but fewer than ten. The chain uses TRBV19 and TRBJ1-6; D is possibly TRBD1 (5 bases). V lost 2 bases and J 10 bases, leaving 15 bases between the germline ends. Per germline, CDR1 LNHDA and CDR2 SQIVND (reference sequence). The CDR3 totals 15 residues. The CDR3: CASSISKLAGSPLHF. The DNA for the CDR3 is TGTGCCAGTAGTATATCGAAACTGGCAGGGTCACCCCTCCACTTT.

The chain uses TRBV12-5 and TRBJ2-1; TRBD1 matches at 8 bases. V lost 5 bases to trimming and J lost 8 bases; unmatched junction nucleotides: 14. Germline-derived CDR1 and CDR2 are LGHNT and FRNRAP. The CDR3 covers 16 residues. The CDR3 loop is CASGPHPGQAPHEQFF. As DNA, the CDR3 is TGTGCTAGTGGTCCGCATCCGGGACAGGCCCCTCATGAGCAGTTCTTC.

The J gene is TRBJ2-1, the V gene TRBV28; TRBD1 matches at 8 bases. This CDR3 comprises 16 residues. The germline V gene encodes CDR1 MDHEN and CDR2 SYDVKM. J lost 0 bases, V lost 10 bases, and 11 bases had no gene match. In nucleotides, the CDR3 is TGTGCCACCTTTCTTTTGGACAGGGCCTCCTACAATGAGCAGTTCTTC. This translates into CATFLLDRASYNEQFF.

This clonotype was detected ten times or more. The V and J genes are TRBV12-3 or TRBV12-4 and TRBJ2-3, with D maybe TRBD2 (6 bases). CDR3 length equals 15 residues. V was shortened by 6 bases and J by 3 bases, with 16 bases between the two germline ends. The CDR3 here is CASSSYPSATDTQYF. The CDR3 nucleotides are TGTGCCAGCAGCTCCTATCCTAGCGCTACAGATACGCAGTATTTT.

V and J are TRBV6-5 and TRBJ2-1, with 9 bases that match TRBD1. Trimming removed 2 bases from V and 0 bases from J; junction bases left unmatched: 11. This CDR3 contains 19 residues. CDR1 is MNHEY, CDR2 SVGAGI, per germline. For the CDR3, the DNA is TGTGCCAGCAGTTACCCGGGGGGACAGGGCGACAGCTCCTACAATGAGCAGTTCTTC. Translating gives CASSYPGGQGDSSYNEQFF.

Here the CDR3 reads CATTGQENTGELFF. As DNA, the CDR3 is TGTGCCACCACCGGACAGGAGAATACCGGGGAGCTGTTTTTT. This rearrangement joins TRBV10-3 to TRBJ2-2; 7 bases are shared with TRBD1. The ends lost 10 bases at V and 5 bases at J; junction bases unmatched: 10. The CDR3 sequence is 14 residues long. CDR1 ENHRY and CDR2 SYGVKD come from the germline V gene.

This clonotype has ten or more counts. The CDR3: CASSLAGPGWTGELFF. The CDR3 nucleotides read TGTGCCAGCAGTTTAGCGGGCCCAGGTTGGACCGGGGAGCTGTTTTTT. This sequence joins TRBV27 and TRBJ2-2; D perhaps matches TRBD2 (5 bases). This CDR3 region has 16 residues. Germline CDR1 reads MNHEY; CDR2 reads SMNVEV (reference sequence). Trimming shortened V by 2 bases and J by 5 bases, and 15 bases separated the two germline ends.

CDR3 sequence reads: CASSLGVPEQFF. The CDR3 DNA follows: TGCGCCAGCAGCTTGGGGGTCCCTGAGCAGTTCTTC. The chain joins TRBV5-1 to TRBJ2-1, with D uncertain. The CDR3 consists of 12 residues. Trimming took 0 bases from V and 9 from J, leaving 7 bases between them. Germline values: CDR1 SGHRS, CDR2 YFSETQ.

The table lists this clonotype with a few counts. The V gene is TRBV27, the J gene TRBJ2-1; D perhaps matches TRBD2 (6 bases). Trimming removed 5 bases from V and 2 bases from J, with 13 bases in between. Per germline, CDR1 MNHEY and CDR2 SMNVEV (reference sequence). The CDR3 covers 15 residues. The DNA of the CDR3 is TGTGCCAGCAGTCCTCCCCGGAGGGCCTACAATGAGCAGTTCTTC. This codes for CASSPPRRAYNEQFF.

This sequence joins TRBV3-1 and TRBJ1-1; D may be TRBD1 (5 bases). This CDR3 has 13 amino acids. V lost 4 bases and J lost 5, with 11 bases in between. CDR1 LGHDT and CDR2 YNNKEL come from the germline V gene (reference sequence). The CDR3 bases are TGTGCCAGCAGCCCCAGGGTAGAGACTGAAGCTTTCTTT. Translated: CASSPRVETEAFF.

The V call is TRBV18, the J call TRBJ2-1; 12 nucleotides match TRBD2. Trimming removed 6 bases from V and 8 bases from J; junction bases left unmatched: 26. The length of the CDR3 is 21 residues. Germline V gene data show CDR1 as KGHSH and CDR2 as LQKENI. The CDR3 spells CASSTSPSGRVGTLGFHEQFF. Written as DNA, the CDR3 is TGTGCCAGCTCCACCAGTCCTAGCGGGAGGGTAGGTACTCTAGGATTCCATGAGCAGTTCTTC.

The CDR3 DNA reads TGTGCCAGCAGCTTGGTAGCAGTACTTGCTAACTATGGCTACACCTTC. This gives the protein CASSLVAVLANYGYTF. The chain carries TRBV5-5 and TRBJ1-2, with D unclear. Trimming shortened V by 0 bases and J by 0 bases, and 12 bases separated the two germline ends. CDR1 and CDR2 (germline): SGHKS, YYEKEE (reference sequence). The CDR3 length is 16 residues.

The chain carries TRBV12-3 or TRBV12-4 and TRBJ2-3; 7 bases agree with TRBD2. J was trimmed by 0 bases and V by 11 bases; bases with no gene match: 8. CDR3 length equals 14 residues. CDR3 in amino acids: CAGASGFSTDTQYF. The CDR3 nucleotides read TGTGCCGGGGCTAGCGGTTTTAGCACAGATACGCAGTATTTT.

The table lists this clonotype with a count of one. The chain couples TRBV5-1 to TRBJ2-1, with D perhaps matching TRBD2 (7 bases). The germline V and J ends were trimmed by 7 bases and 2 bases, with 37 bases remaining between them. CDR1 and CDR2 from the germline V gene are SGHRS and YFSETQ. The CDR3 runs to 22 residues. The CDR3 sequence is CASPRGTGGPPEGDMPYNEQFF. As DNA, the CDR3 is TGCGCCAGCCCCCGGGGTACGGGGGGCCCCCCAGAAGGAGATATGCCCTACAATGAGCAGTTCTTC.

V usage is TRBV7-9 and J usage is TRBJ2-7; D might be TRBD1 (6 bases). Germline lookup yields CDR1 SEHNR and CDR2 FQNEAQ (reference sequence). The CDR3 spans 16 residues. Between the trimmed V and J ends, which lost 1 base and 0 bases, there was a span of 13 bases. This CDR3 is CASSLVGHRASYEQYF. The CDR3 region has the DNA TGTGCCAGCAGCTTAGTTGGGCACAGGGCCTCCTACGAGCAGTACTTC.